Included here is one T cell receptor beta chain sequence, with context. For repertoire sequencing, the TCR beta CDR3 regions were amplified from RNA transcripts. HTBI-primed first-round RT-PCR preceded second-round multiplex PCR. Each CDR3 protein is one row after TCRdb ran MiXCR on the multiplex PCR reads. The sample holds 650,000 to 900,000 distinct CDR3 sequences; 40% are singletons and the top ten take 40% to 55%. This record belongs to a study of Graves' ophthalmopathy and Graves' hyperthyroidism. Study information: Before any treatment, peripheral blood was taken at the initial diagnosis.

This CDR3 is built from 13 residues. V dropped 3 bases and J dropped 5 bases, with 11 bases sitting between them. The germline V gene has CDR1 ENHRY and CDR2 SYGVKD. Sequencing was carried out using peripheral blood. This receptor was taken from an adult man with Graves' ophthalmopathy. The chain joins TRBV10-3 to TRBJ2-7; D uncertain. The CDR3 sequence is CAISEARGDEQYF. The CDR3 DNA is TGTGCCATCAGTGAAGCGAGAGGCGACGAGCAGTACTTC.